The TCR beta chain described here comes from a study of T cells expressing NK-cell markers. The length of the CDR3 is 17 residues. Germline V gene data show CDR1 as KGHDR and CDR2 as SFDVKD. Using the 5' RACE reads, TCRdb records one entry per CDR3 protein without DNA. In total, the table holds 300,000 to 500,000 distinct CDR3 sequences. The sample comprised blood T cells: a sorted CD56 or NKG2C T cell subset, CD4+ or CD8+ T cells, or bulk PBMC T cells (not recorded which). This sequence joins TRBV24-1 and TRBJ2-1; TCRdb returns TRBD1, unconfirmable since there is no DNA. The receptor comes from a woman between 45 and 60 years old in good health. The chain's CDR3 is CATSDSDRVSSYNEQFF.